Listed here is a single T cell receptor (beta chain). Sequencing was performed with immunoSEQ multiplex PCR; in TCRdb, only in-frame clones are kept and a portion is missing. Among about 240,000 clones listed, around 83% were seen once. This record belongs to a study of blood T cell repertoires in COVID-19. Study at large: COVID-19 samples from acute and convalescent phases originated in the United States, Italy and Spain. Sample material is recorded as cDNA or gDNA derived from T cells, B-cell-depleted T cells, or PBMCs.

This TCR derives from a woman older than 75 with acute or convalescent COVID-19. Sequencing input: peripheral blood.

The CDR3 DNA reads as TGTGCCAGCAGCCAAGAGACTAGCGGGGGGGCTCCTCCCGGTACGCAGTATTTT. This sequence encodes CASSQETSGGAPPGTQYF. The chain is built from TRBV4-2 and TRBJ2-3; 14 bases match TRBD2. V was pared by 0 bases and J by 8 bases, with 10 bases of the junction left unmatched. CDR3 length: 18 residues. The germline V gene has CDR1 LGHNA and CDR2 YNFKEQ.